This T cell receptor (beta chain) was retrieved from a study of shared clonotypes between healthy human individuals (dated by TCRdb to 2020 to 2022). Background for the entire study: Three men and a couple of women, aged 18 to 49 years, made up the cohort. To increase sequencing depth and limit assay-specific biases, TCR repertoire library preparation and sequencing were carried out by different laboratories using diverse techniques. Between about 0.8 and 9 billion PBMCs per donor were obtained by leukapheresis. To estimate repertoire size and how much clonotype sharing occurs between individuals, the study deeply sequenced the blood TCR repertoires of several healthy adults. For each donor, CD4 naive and CD4 memory were each given three plates, CD8 naive was given two plates, and CD8 memory was given one plate.

As to this clone: Its antigen target is currently unknown. Base qualities are not provided; no much larger clone lies one nucleotide away.

Findings and caveats that apply to the study as a whole: Even with the large sequencing depth, rarefaction of the sorted-subset datasets indicated that sequencing was incomplete. The genetic and exposure-history diversity represented was limited by the small number of donors. Sampling was limited to blood, and TCR repertoires in tissue likely differ from TCR repertoires in blood. Compared with non-shared clonotypes, the clonotypes found in all four sorted-subset donors had higher generation probabilities. Based on pairwise subsampling, the degree of clonotype sharing among donors was expected to be affected by sequencing depth. About 5% of naive CD4, around 3.5% of naive CD8, roughly 2.4% of memory CD4, and less than 0.45% of memory CD8 clonotypes were shared across a few donors. Naive subsets generally had larger estimated clonotype richness than memory subsets.

CD8 naive samples consisted of CD45RO-negative cells that were positively selected for CCR7, yielding a CD45RA+CCR7+ population without TemRA cells. Donors were healthy HIV-negative adults with no recently reported acute infections or vaccinations. Every donor was a Caucasian adult living in Nashville, Tennessee, USA. Blood was collected by leukapheresis, and PBMCs were isolated by Ficoll-Histopaque density gradient centrifugation and then cryopreserved in liquid nitrogen vapor phase. Analytical flow cytometry was used to check the purity and quantity of every magnetically sorted T cell population. Genomic DNA was isolated from each sorted fraction and quantified by UV absorbance on a Nanodrop 2000c. The germline V gene specifies SNHLY as CDR1 and FYNNEI as CDR2. V is pruned by 7 bases and J by 7 bases, leaving 24 bases of the junction without a gene match. The CDR3 goes from the cysteine to the phenylalanine over 19 residues. Just the 57-base CDR3 DNA is kept, in frame starting at base 1.

Using the deep immunoSEQ assay, TCR CDR3 regions were amplified from genomic DNA by multiplex PCR. Genomic DNA extracted from each cell subset was distributed evenly over all wells of several immunoSEQ 96-well plates, and each plate served as one replicate. Each replicate PCR for sorted subsets received 150 to 250 ng genomic DNA, equal to 30,000 or so T cell genomes. Purified libraries were measured with a Qubit 3.0 fluorometer, size-checked on a Bioanalyzer 2100, and measured again with the KAPA Library Quantification kit. A separate single-read 150-cycle Illumina NextSeq 550 flow cell was used to sequence each immunoSEQ 96-well plate. The original pipeline was this. The immunoSEQ output contained only junctional sequences without quality scores, so filtering could not match that applied to full-length reads. Sequences were annotated with PyIR, a Python wrapper for IgBLAST v1.9, and V/J genes and CDR3 were assigned using IMGT germline references. Reads were filtered out if the reads had weak V/J assignments (E-value above 1e-6), no CDR3, stop codons, out-of-frame junctions, or ambiguous translated residues. V3J clonotypes were defined by identical inferred V gene, J gene, and CDR3 amino acid sequence. To compute the percentage overlap between repertoires, the number of shared unique clonotypes was divided by the size of the smaller repertoire. Repertoire richness was assessed with RTK rarefaction, the Chao1 estimator, and Recon v2.1 estimates of unobserved clonotypes. Generation probabilities were computed with OLGA for all TCRbeta clonotypes obtained by the gDNA method from several donors. The table comes from immuneACCESS by way of TCRdb, which keeps in-frame sequences with V and J called. Part of the clones is missing from these tables; in studies checked, under half for an unresolved V gene and the rest for unknown reasons. V and J calls and clone size come straight from that table; D and trimming were deduced from the DNA. A total of around 1.9 million clones appear in this sample, more than 85% of them only once. The ten top clones hold more than 1.5% of the sample.

This TCR came from a man aged 18 to 30 in good health. Some clones in this sample may be carry-over from other donors' samples. Recombination connected TRBV2 to TRBJ2-1; TRBD2 fits 8 bases in the junction. The sequencing input was naive CD8+ T cells from PBMCs. The cell subset or site label of this sample denotes: CD45RA+CCR7+. CDR3 reads: CASNQGLDLGRGKVNEQFF. The nucleotides read TGTGCCAGCAATCAGGGACTAGATTTGGGGCGGGGTAAAGTTAATGAGCAGTTCTTC.